The rows below give T cell receptor beta chains drawn from one sample of a study of T-cell reconstitution after alpha-beta-depleted transplantation in children. TCRdb re-analysed the PCR reads in MiXCR, keeping a single row per CDR3 protein. The sample consists of approximately 4,300 distinct CDR3 sequences, under 15% of them appearing once. The source material was PBMCs, mostly from graft donor cells, sampled 60 days after TCRalphabeta/CD19-depleted stem cell transplant. The receptor source for this set is a male patient aged 2 to 10 who had a stem cell transplant for acute lymphoblastic leukemia, so the T cells may come from the graft donor. Each CDR3 is given with its conserved first and last residue. The order of the fields is J gene, clone size, CDR3 length, V gene, D gene, CDR3 DNA, CDR3 protein. The D gene is left open where the match is weak. A clone size is listed for some rows: how often the clone was seen (once, few, many), or a class if it is expanded.

TRBJ1-1 | many | 16 | TRBV7-9 | . | TGTGCCAGCAGCTCGTCCAGGGATGGGAAAAACACTGAAGCTTTCTTT | CASSSSRDGKNTEAFF
TRBJ2-1 | many | 16 | TRBV3-2 | . | TGTGCCACCTCCCGGGAGACGGGGGGTCCCTACAATGAGCAGTTCTTC | CATSRETGGPYNEQFF
TRBJ2-7 | many | 14 | TRBV10-3 | TRBD1 | TGTGCCATCAGCCCGACAGGGGGCATCAACGAGCAGTACTTC | CAISPTGGINEQYF
TRBJ1-5 | many | 13 | TRBV18 | . | TGTGCCAGCTCCTACCTAGGCAATCAGCCCCAGCATTTT | CASSYLGNQPQHF
TRBJ1-5 | many | 15 | TRBV18 | . | TGTGCCAGCTCACCACGGGGGGCTGGCAATCAGCCCCAGCATTTT | CASSPRGAGNQPQHF
TRBJ2-5 | many | 17 | TRBV4-2 | TRBD2 | TGTGCCAGCAGCCCTCCGGTGGGGCGGGGGGGCGCAGAGACCCAGTACTTC | CASSPPVGRGGAETQYF
TRBJ2-7 | medium-sized | 13 | TRBV29-1 | . | TGCAGCGCTCAGGGGGGGCCCCCCTACGAGCAGTACTTC | CSAQGGPPYEQYF
TRBJ2-3 | medium-sized | 17 | TRBV7-9 | TRBD1 | TGTGCCAGCAGCATATGGTTGGGACAGGGGTGGCCAGATACGCAGTATTTT | CASSIWLGQGWPDTQYF
TRBJ1-3 | many | 12 | TRBV15 | . | TGTGCCACCCGAGGGAACTCGGGAACCATATATTTT | CATRGNSGTIYF
TRBJ2-5 | few | 14 | TRBV5-4 | TRBD1 | TGTGCCAGCAGCTTGGGCAGGGGGCAAGAGACCCAGTACTTC | CASSLGRGQETQYF
TRBJ1-5 | many | 15 | TRBV11-2 | . | TGTGCCAGCAGCTTAGATCTGGGGCCCTATCAGCCCCAGCATTTT | CASSLDLGPYQPQHF
TRBJ2-3 | many | 14 | TRBV2 | . | TGTGCCAGCAGTGAGGGACTTTCAAAAGATACGCAGTATTTT | CASSEGLSKDTQYF
TRBJ2-3 | many | 19 | TRBV4-2 | TRBD2 | TGTGCCAGCAGCCCCGGGCTTAGCGGGGCAGGATTAATCACAGATACGCAGTATTTT | CASSPGLSGAGLITDTQYF
TRBJ1-3 | many | 16 | TRBV12-3/TRBV12-4 | . | TGTGCCAGCAGTTTCTTCGGGGCGGACTCTGGAAACACCATATATTTT | CASSFFGADSGNTIYF
TRBJ1-4 | many | 16 | TRBV7-9 | . | TGTGCCAGCAGCCTACTCACTGGAGCAACTAATGAAAAACTGTTTTTT | CASSLLTGATNEKLFF
TRBJ1-1 | many | 12 | TRBV13 | . | TGTGCCAGCACCAAGGTTGACACTGAAGCTTTCTTT | CASTKVDTEAFF
TRBJ1-4 | . | 14 | TRBV6-1 | TRBD1 | TGTGCCAGCAGCACCGGGACAGGGTATGAAAAACTGTTTTTT | CASSTGTGYEKLFF
TRBJ1-1 | medium-sized | 12 | TRBV29-1 | TRBD1 | TGCAGCGTTAGGGACAGGAACACTGAAGCTTTCTTT | CSVRDRNTEAFF
TRBJ2-7 | large | 15 | TRBV5-8 | . | TGTGCCAGCAGCTTAACGGGGATGGTTTCCTACGAGCAGTACTTC | CASSLTGMVSYEQYF
TRBJ2-5 | many | 17 | TRBV9 | . | TGTGCCAGCAGCGTAGGTATAGGAGGGGGCATCCAAGAGACCCAGTACTTC | CASSVGIGGGIQETQYF
TRBJ2-7 | many | 15 | TRBV10-3 | . | TGTGCCATCAGTGTCAGTCGCGGGAAGTCCTACGAGCAGTACTTC | CAISVSRGKSYEQYF
TRBJ2-7 | . | 16 | TRBV4-2 | TRBD2 | TGTGCCATCAGCCCGGGGGGGACTAGCGGACCCTACGAGCAGTACTTC | CAISPGGTSGPYEQYF
TRBJ1-2 | many | 12 | TRBV7-9 | . | TGTGCCAGCAGCCTGATGCTAGGCGGCTACACCTTC | CASSLMLGGYTF
TRBJ2-1 | medium-sized | 17 | TRBV28 | . | TGTGCCAGCAGTCTTCCTGGGGGTGCGAGCTCCTACAATGAGCAGTTCTTC | CASSLPGGASSYNEQFF
TRBJ2-1 | many | 17 | TRBV6-5 | . | TGTGCCAGCAGACTTTACCCGGACCCATCTGAGTCCAATGAGCAGTTCTTC | CASRLYPDPSESNEQFF